This TCR beta chain was sequenced during a study of cytomegalovirus exposure and HLA in healthy donors. The PCR was carried out with 60 Vbeta primers and 13 Jbeta primers. The repertoire was sequenced with immunoSEQ multiplex PCR; TCRdb's copy has only in-frame clones and lacks some. The sample data list about 49,000 clones. Trimming took off 7 bases at V and 5 bases at J, with 12 bases between the two ends. CDR1 ENHRY and CDR2 SYGVKD come from the germline V gene. This CDR3 has 13 residues. The V and J genes are TRBV10-3 and TRBJ1-5; TRBD1 is a possible D gene (5 bases). The specimen was PBMCs. The clonotype was recovered from a man aged 18-30 years in good health and CMV-seropositive. The CDR3 coding sequence is TGTGCCATCAAAGGCAGGGTGGATCAGCCCCAGCATTTT. Translation: CAIKGRVDQPQHF.